This TCR beta chain was identified during a study of spatial heterogeneity in lung cancer. Across the whole study: Each unique TCR and UMI combination was seen more than ten times on average in raw reads. Overall study results and limits: Resection blood, more than follow-up blood, showed ubiquitous expanded tumor TCRs.

With respect to this clonotype: Its specificity is not known.

The CDR3 runs 11 residues. V dropped 8 bases and J dropped 3 bases, with 8 bases sitting between them. Germline V gives CDR1 MNHNS, CDR2 SASEGT. Each molecule of TCR cDNA was tagged with one unique molecular identifier. TCRdb called the 5' RACE reads again in MiXCR, with one record for every CDR3 protein. In the table there are tens of thousands of distinct CDR3 sequences, roughly 12% of which are singletons. Indicated time point: sample taken at primary tumor resection. TCRs were sequenced from unsorted whole RNA of tumor, nontumor lung or PBMC. Samples came from 72 TRACERx patients with untreated early-stage lung cancer.

Material: PBMCs, obtained at surgery. This TCR was sampled from a male donor with early-stage non-small cell lung cancer. The chain carries TRBV6-1 and TRBJ2-7; no firm D call. CDR3 in amino acids: CASLDIYEQYF. Written as DNA, the CDR3 is TGTGCCAGCCTCGACATCTACGAGCAGTACTTC.